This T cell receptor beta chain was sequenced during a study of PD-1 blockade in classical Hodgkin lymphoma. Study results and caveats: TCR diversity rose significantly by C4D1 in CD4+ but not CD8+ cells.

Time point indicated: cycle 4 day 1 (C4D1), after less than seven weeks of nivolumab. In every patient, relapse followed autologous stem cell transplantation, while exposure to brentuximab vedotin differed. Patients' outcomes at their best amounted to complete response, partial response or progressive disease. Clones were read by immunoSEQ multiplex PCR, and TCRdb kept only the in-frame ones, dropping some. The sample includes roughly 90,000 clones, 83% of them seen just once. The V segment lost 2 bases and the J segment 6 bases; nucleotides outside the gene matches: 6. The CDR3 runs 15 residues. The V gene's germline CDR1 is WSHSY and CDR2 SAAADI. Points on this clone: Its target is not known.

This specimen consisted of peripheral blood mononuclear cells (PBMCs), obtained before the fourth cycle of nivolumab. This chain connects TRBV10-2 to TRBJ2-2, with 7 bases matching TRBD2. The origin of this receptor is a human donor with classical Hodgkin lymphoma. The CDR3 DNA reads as TGCGCCAGCAGTGAGAGCGGGGCCGGCTCCGGGGAGCTGTTTTTT. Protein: CASSESGAGSGELFF.